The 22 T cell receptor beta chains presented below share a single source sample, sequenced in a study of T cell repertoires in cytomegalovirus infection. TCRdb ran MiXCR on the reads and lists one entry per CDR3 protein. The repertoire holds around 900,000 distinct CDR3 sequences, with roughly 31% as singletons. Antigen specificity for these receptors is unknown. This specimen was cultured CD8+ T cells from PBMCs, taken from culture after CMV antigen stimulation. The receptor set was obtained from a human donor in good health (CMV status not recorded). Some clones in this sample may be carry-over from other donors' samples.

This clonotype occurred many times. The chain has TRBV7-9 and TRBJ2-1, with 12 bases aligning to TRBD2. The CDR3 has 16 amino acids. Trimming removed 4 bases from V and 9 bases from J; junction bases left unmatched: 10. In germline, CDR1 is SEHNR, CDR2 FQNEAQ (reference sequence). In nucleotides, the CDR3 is TGTGCCAGCAGCTCCCCTCTAGCGGGGGGGCGAAGTGAGCAGTTCTTC. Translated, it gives CASSSPLAGGRSEQFF.

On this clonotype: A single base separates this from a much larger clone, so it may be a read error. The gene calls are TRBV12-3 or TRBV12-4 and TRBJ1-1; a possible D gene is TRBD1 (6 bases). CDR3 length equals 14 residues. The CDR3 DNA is TGTGTCAGCAGTTTCGTAGGGGGGAACACTGAAGCTTTCTTT. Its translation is CVSSFVGGNTEAFF.

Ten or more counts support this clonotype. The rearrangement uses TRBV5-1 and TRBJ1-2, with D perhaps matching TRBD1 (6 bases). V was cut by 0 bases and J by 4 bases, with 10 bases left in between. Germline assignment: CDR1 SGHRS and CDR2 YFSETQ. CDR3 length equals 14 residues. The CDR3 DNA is TGCGCCAGCAGCTTGGGGGGGCCGGTCTATGGCTACACCTTC. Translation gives CASSLGGPVYGYTF.

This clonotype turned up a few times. The CDR3 region has the DNA TGTGCCAGCAGTTACTCGATAACGGGAGGGAACTCCTATAATTCACCCCTCCACTTT. Amino acids: CASSYSITGGNSYNSPLHF. This chain links TRBV6-5 with TRBJ1-6; D gene uncertain. V lost 0 bases and J lost 0, with 15 bases in between. Looked up from germline, CDR1 is MNHEY and CDR2 is SVGAGI. The CDR3 contains 19 residues.

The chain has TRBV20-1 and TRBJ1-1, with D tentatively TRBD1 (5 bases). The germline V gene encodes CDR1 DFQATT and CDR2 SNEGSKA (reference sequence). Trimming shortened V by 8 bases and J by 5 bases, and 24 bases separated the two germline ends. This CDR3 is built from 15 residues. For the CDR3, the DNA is TGCAGTACCATACCTCGGGGGAGAGGGAGGACTGAAGCTTTCTTT. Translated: CSTIPRGRGRTEAFF.

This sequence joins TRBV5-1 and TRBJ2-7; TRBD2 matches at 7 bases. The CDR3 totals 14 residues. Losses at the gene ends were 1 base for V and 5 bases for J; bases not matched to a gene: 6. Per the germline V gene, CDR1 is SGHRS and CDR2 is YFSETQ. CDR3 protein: CASSLSGGGNEQYF. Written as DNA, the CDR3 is TGCGCCAGCAGCTTGTCCGGGGGAGGGAACGAGCAGTACTTC.

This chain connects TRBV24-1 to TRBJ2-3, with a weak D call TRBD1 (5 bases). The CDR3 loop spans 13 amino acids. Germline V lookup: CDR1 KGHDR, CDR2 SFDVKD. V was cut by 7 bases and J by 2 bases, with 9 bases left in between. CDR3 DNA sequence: TGTGCCACCAGGGACACCTTCACAGATACGCAGTATTTT. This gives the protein CATRDTFTDTQYF.

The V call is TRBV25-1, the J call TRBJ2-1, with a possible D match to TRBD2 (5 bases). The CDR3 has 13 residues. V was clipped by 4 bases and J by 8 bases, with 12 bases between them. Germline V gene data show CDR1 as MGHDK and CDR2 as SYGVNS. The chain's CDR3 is CASSAGSFDEQFF. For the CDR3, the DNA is TGTGCCAGCAGTGCGGGATCGTTCGATGAGCAGTTCTTC.

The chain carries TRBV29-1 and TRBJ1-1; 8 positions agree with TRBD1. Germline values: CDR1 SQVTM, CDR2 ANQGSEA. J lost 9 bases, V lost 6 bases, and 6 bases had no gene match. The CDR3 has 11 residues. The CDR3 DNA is TGCAGCGTCCCCGGCAGGGGGCAAGCTTTCTTT. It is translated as CSVPGRGQAFF.

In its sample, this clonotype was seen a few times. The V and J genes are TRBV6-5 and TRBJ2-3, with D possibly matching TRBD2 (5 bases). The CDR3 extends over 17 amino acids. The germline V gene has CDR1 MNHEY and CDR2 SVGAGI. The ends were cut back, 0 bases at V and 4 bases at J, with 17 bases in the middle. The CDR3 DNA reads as TGTGCCAGCAGTTACTCGATTGTAGACGGGATCCCAGATACGCAGTATTTT. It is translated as CASSYSIVDGIPDTQYF.

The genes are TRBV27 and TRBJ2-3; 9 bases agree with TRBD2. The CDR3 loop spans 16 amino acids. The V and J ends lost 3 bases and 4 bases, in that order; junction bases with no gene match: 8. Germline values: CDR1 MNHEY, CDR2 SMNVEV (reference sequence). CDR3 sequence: CASSFLASGAPDTQYF. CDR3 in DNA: TGTGCCAGCAGTTTTTTGGCTAGCGGGGCTCCAGATACGCAGTATTTT.

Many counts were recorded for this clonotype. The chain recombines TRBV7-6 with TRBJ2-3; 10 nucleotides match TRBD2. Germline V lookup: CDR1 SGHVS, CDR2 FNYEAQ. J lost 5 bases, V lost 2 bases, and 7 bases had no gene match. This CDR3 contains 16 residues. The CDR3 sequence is CASSLKAGGPKDTQYF. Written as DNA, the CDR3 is TGTGCCAGCAGCTTAAAAGCGGGGGGGCCGAAAGATACGCAGTATTTT.

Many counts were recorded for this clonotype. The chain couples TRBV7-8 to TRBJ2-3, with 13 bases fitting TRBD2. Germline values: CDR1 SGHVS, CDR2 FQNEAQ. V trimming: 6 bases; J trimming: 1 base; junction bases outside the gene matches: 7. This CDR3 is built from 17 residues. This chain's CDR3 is CASSSRLAGGRTDTQYF. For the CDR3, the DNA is TGTGCCAGCAGTTCAAGACTAGCGGGGGGCCGCACAGATACGCAGTATTTT. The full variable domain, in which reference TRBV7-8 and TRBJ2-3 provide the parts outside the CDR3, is GAGVSQSPRYKVAKRGQDVALRCDPISGHVSLFWYQQALGQGPEFLTYFQNEAQLDKSGLPSDRFFAERPEGSVSTLKIQRTQQEDSAVYLCASSSRLAGGRTDTQYFGPGTRLTVL.

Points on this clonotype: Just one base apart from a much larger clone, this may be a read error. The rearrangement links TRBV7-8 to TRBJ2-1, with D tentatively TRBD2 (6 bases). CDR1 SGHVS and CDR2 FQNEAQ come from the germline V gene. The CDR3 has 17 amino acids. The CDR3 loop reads CVSSSYKGPAGYPEQFF. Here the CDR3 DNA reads TGTGTCAGCAGCTCCTACAAGGGTCCCGCGGGGTATCCTGAGCAGTTCTTC. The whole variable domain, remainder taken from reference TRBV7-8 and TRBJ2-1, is GAGVSQSPRYKVAKRGQDVALRCDPISGHVSLFWYQQALGQGPEFLTYFQNEAQLDKSGLPSDRFFAERPEGSVSTLKIQRTQQEDSAVYLCVSSSYKGPAGYPEQFFGPGTRLTVL.

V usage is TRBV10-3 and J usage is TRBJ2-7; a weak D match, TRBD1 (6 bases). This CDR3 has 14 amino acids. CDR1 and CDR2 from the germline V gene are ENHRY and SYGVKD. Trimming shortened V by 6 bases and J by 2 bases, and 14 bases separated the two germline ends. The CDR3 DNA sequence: TGTGCCATCAGCCGACAGGACTTAGCCTACGAGCAGTACTTC. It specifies CAISRQDLAYEQYF.

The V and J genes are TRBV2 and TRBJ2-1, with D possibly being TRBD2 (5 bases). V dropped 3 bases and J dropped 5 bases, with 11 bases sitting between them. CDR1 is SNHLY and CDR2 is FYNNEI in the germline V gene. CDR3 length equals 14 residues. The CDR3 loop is CASSDTRWDNEQFF. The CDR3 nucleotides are TGTGCCAGCAGTGATACTAGATGGGACAATGAGCAGTTCTTC.

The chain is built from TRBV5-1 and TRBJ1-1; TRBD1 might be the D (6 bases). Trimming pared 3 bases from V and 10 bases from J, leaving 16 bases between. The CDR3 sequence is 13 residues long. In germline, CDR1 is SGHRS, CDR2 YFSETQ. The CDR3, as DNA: TGCGCCAGCAGCTCACGACCCTTAGGGGGAGCTTTCTTT. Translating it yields CASSSRPLGGAFF. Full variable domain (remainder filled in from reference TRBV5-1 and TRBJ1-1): KAGVTQTPRYLIKTRGQQVTLSCSPISGHRSVSWYQQTPGQGLQFLFEYFSETQRNKGNFPGRFSGRQFSNSRSEMNVSTLELGDSALYLCASSSRPLGGAFFGQGTRLTVV.

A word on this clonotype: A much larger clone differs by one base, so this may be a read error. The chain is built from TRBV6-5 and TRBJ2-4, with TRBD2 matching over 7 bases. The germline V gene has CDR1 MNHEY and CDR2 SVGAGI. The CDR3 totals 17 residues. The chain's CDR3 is CVSSMGSPAGDKNIQYF. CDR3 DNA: TGTGTCAGCAGTATGGGTTCACCGGCGGGGGACAAAAACATTCAGTACTTC.

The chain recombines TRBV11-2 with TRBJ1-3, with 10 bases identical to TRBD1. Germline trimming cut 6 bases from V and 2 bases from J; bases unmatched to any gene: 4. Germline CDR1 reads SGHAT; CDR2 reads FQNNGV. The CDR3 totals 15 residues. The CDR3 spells CASSADRGPGNTIYF. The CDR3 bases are TGTGCCAGCAGTGCCGACAGGGGGCCTGGAAACACCATATATTTT. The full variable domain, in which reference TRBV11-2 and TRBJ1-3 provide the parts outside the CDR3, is EAGVAQSPRYKIIEKRQSVAFWCNPISGHATLYWYQQILGQGPKLLIQFQNNGVVDDSQLPKDRFSAERLKGVDSTLKIQPAKLEDSAVYLCASSADRGPGNTIYFGEGSWLTVV.

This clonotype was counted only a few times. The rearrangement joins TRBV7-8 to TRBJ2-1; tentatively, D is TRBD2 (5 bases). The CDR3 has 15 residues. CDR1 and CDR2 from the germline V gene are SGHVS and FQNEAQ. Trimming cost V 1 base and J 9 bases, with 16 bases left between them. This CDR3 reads CASSLVFSSLGEQFF. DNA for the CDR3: TGTGCCAGCAGCTTAGTGTTCTCTAGCCTCGGTGAGCAGTTCTTC.

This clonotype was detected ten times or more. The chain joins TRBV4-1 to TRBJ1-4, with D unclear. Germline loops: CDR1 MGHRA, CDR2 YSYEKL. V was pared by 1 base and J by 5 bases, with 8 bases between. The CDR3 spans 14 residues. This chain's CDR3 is CASSQGTANEKLFF. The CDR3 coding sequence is TGCGCCAGCAGCCAAGGGACCGCCAATGAAAAACTGTTTTTT.

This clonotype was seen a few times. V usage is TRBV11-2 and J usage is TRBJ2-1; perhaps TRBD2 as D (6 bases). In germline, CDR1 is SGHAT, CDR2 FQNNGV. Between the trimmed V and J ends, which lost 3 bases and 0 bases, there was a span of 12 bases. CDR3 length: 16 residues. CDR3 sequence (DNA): TGTGCCAGCAGCTTGGGGGGTTGGAGCTCCTACAATGAGCAGTTCTTC. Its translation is CASSLGGWSSYNEQFF.